This is a list of T cell receptor beta chains from one sample in a study of shared clonotypes between healthy human individuals. Libraries were prepared by immunoSEQ multiplex PCR; TCRdb keeps only in-frame clonotypes and omits some of them. The sample has about 470,000 clones; roughly 77% are singletons. The specimen sequenced was PBMCs. The receptors were sampled from a woman in her 40s in good health. Some clones in this sample may be carry-over from other donors' samples. The CDR3 runs from the conserved cysteine through the conserved F or W. A D gene is named only where the DNA matches it firmly. The size field is filled for only some rows; it gives once, few, many or a size class.

J	length	V	size	D	CDR3	DNA
TRBJ1-2	17	TRBV28	NA	NA	CASRGGFGGRVNYGYTF	TGTGCCAGCCGGGGGGGATTTGGAGGGAGGGTTAACTATGGCTACACCTTC
TRBJ2-7	11	TRBV29-1	NA	NA	CSVGGAYEQYF	TGCAGCGTGGGGGGAGCCTACGAGCAGTACTTC
TRBJ1-1	14	TRBV28	NA	NA	CASSLWEGGTEAFF	TGTGCCAGCAGTTTATGGGAGGGTGGGACTGAAGCTTTCTTT
TRBJ2-5	13	TRBV5-5	NA	NA	CASSKGWQETQYF	TGTGCCAGCAGCAAGGGTTGGCAAGAGACCCAGTACTTC
TRBJ1-2	14	TRBV2	NA	TRBD1	CASRATGGSYGYTF	TGTGCCAGCAGAGCGACAGGGGGTAGCTATGGCTACACCTTC
TRBJ2-7	13	TRBV10-2	few	TRBD2	CASRLTSEYEQYF	TGCGCCAGCAGACTCACTAGCGAGTACGAGCAGTACTTC
TRBJ2-1	12	TRBV12-5	once	NA	CASGLERGEQFF	TGTGCTAGTGGTTTGGAACGGGGTGAGCAGTTCTTC
TRBJ2-1	16	TRBV6-1	NA	TRBD2	CASSDLGLAGHNEQFF	TGTGCCAGCAGTGACCTTGGCCTAGCGGGACACAATGAGCAGTTCTTC
TRBJ1-3	15	TRBV10-3	NA	NA	CAISGASMVGNTIYF	TGTGCCATCAGTGGCGCAAGTATGGTCGGAAACACCATATATTTT
TRBJ2-7	13	TRBV7-2	NA	TRBD2	CASSQAGGYEQYF	TGTGCCAGCAGCCAAGCGGGAGGGTACGAGCAGTACTTC
TRBJ1-5	15	TRBV15	NA	TRBD1	CATSEGRTGVQPQHF	TGTGCCACCAGCGAGGGCCGAACAGGGGTTCAGCCCCAGCATTTT
TRBJ2-1	12	TRBV28	NA	NA	CASSSQGFEQFF	TGTGCCAGCAGTTCGCAGGGGTTTGAGCAGTTCTTC
TRBJ2-7	14	TRBV30	NA	TRBD2	CAWSTPGTSSEQYF	TGTGCCTGGAGTACTCCCGGGACTAGCAGCGAGCAGTACTTC
TRBJ1-1	14	TRBV2	few	NA	CASSLQTLLTEAFF	TGTGCCAGCAGTCTTCAAACTTTATTGACTGAAGCTTTCTTT
TRBJ1-2	14	TRBV30	NA	NA	CAWSTQLGGYGYTF	TGTGCCTGGAGTACACAGCTAGGGGGGTATGGCTACACCTTC
TRBJ2-7	14	TRBV5-1	NA	TRBD1	CASSQGQSSYEQYF	TGCGCCAGCAGCCAGGGACAGAGCTCCTACGAGCAGTACTTC
TRBJ2-7	13	TRBV9	NA	NA	CASSPGAPYEQYF	TGTGCCAGCAGCCCAGGGGCCCCCTACGAGCAGTACTTC
TRBJ2-2	12	TRBV15	NA	NA	CATSRGDGELFF	TGTGCCACCAGCAGAGGGGACGGGGAGCTGTTTTTT
TRBJ2-7	13	TRBV7-2	NA	NA	CASSLVSGYEQYF	TGTGCCAGCAGCTTAGTCTCCGGATACGAGCAGTACTTC
TRBJ2-7	14	TRBV7-3	NA	NA	CASSLDPGPYEQYF	TGTGCCAGCAGCTTAGATCCGGGACCCTACGAGCAGTACTTC
TRBJ2-2	16	TRBV7-8	NA	TRBD1	CASSLARGPGTGELFF	TGTGCCAGCAGCTTAGCAAGGGGGCCGGGCACCGGGGAGCTGTTTTTT
TRBJ2-1	18	TRBV7-2	NA	TRBD2	CASSYGLAGKKTDNEQFF	TGTGCCAGCAGCTACGGACTAGCGGGGAAAAAGACCGACAATGAGCAGTTCTTC
TRBJ1-1	16	TRBV10-3	NA	NA	CAISEPGRRENTEAFF	TGTGCCATCAGTGAGCCCGGTCGCAGGGAGAACACTGAAGCTTTCTTT
TRBJ2-5	16	TRBV7-2	NA	TRBD1	CASSLARTGPGETQYF	TGTGCCAGCAGCTTAGCGCGGACAGGTCCGGGGGAGACCCAGTACTTC
TRBJ2-4	15	TRBV6-1	NA	NA	CAISRQELAKNIQYF	TGTGCCATTTCGAGACAGGAGCTAGCCAAAAACATTCAGTACTTC
TRBJ2-3	15	TRBV6-4	few	TRBD2	CASSEASGRTDTQYF	TGTGCCAGCAGTGAAGCTAGCGGCCGCACAGATACGCAGTATTTT
TRBJ1-3	14	TRBV7-9	NA	NA	CASSPGRLENTIYF	TGTGCCAGCAGCCCAGGACGGCTGGAAAACACCATATATTTT
TRBJ2-7	14	TRBV11-2	NA	TRBD1	CASSLVGQGTEQYF	TGTGCCAGCAGCTTAGTTGGACAGGGGACCGAGCAGTACTTC
TRBJ1-1	14	TRBV7-2	once	NA	CASSLGLPSREAFF	TGTGCCAGCAGCTTAGGGCTTCCAAGCCGTGAAGCTTTCTTT
TRBJ2-7	14	TRBV6-6	NA	NA	CASSYSTQVPEQYF	TGTGCCAGCAGTTACTCGACGCAGGTCCCCGAGCAGTACTTC
TRBJ2-3	17	TRBV7-9	NA	TRBD2	CASSGTRGLAATDTQYF	TGTGCCAGCAGCGGGACAAGGGGACTAGCGGCCACAGATACGCAGTATTTT
TRBJ1-1	14	TRBV2	NA	NA	CASSGLTANTEAFF	TGTGCCAGCAGCGGACTGACAGCGAACACTGAAGCTTTCTTT
TRBJ2-7	15	TRBV28	NA	NA	CASTIPRGTPGEQYF	TGTGCCAGCACCATCCCTCGGGGTACGCCGGGCGAGCAGTACTTC
TRBJ2-3	13	TRBV11-3	NA	TRBD2	CASSLAEQDTQYF	TGTGCCAGCAGCCTAGCGGAGCAGGATACGCAGTATTTT
TRBJ2-5	12	TRBV6-1	NA	NA	CASSEARETQYF	TGTGCCAGCAGTGAGGCTCGGGAGACCCAGTACTTC
TRBJ2-7	13	TRBV7-2	NA	TRBD1	CASSSDRGYEQYF	TGTGCCAGCAGCTCGGACAGGGGATACGAGCAGTACTTC
TRBJ1-1	13	TRBV27	NA	NA	CASSATPTAEAFF	TGTGCCAGCAGTGCCACCCCTACAGCAGAAGCTTTCTTT
TRBJ2-5	14	TRBV10-3	NA	TRBD1	CAISESRGGETQYF	TGTGCCATCAGTGAGTCGAGAGGGGGCGAGACCCAGTACTTC
TRBJ2-7	14	TRBV7-2	once	NA	CASSFSPVSYEQYF	TGTGCCAGCAGCTTTTCTCCAGTGTCCTACGAGCAGTACTTC
TRBJ2-5	14	TRBV28	once	NA	CASTSFLQQETQYF	TGTGCCAGCACCAGTTTTTTACAGCAAGAGACCCAGTACTTC
TRBJ1-2	14	TRBV28	NA	NA	CASSFGQTNYGYTF	TGTGCCAGCAGTTTCGGTCAGACTAACTATGGCTACACCTTC
TRBJ2-2	15	TRBV7-2	NA	NA	CASSLDRVGTGELFF	TGTGCCAGCAGCTTAGACAGGGTGGGCACCGGGGAGCTGTTTTTT
TRBJ2-6	20	TRBV28	NA	TRBD2	CASSPWRSAGDSSGANVLTF	TGTGCCAGCAGTCCATGGAGGTCGGCGGGAGACTCCTCTGGGGCCAACGTCCTGACTTTC
TRBJ2-7	17	TRBV11-2	NA	TRBD2	CASSLEWGTRATYEQYF	TGTGCCAGCAGCTTAGAGTGGGGGACTAGGGCCACCTACGAGCAGTACTTC
TRBJ2-7	15	TRBV4-3	NA	NA	CASSQDPQGPYEQYF	TGCGCCAGCAGCCAAGATCCACAGGGACCCTACGAGCAGTACTTC
TRBJ2-7	13	TRBV19	once	NA	CASKGVRAYEQYF	TGTGCCAGTAAAGGTGTCAGGGCCTACGAGCAGTACTTC
TRBJ2-7	12	TRBV4-2	NA	NA	CASSQVSYEQYF	TGTGCCAGCAGCCAAGTTTCCTACGAGCAGTACTTC
TRBJ2-1	15	TRBV11-2	NA	TRBD2	CASNLAGGSYNEQFF	TGTGCCAGCAACCTAGCGGGAGGCTCCTACAATGAGCAGTTCTTC
TRBJ1-3	13	TRBV4-3	NA	NA	CASSQETGNTIYF	TGCGCCAGCAGCCAAGAAACTGGAAACACCATATATTTT
TRBJ1-1	12	TRBV9	NA	NA	CASGGQGPEAFF	TGTGCCAGCGGGGGGCAGGGACCCGAAGCTTTCTTT
TRBJ1-3	14	TRBV5-1	NA	NA	CASSSTHSGNTIYF	TGCGCCAGCAGCTCGACACATTCTGGAAACACCATATATTTT
TRBJ2-3	16	TRBV18	NA	TRBD1	CASSPVDRGLADTQYF	TGTGCCAGCTCACCTGTGGACAGGGGGCTTGCAGATACGCAGTATTTT
TRBJ1-5	14	TRBV7-2	NA	NA	CASSPAAGNQPQHF	TGTGCCAGCAGCCCTGCGGCGGGCAATCAGCCCCAGCATTTT
TRBJ1-2	13	TRBV2	NA	NA	CASSVRGSAGYTF	TGTGCCAGCAGTGTAAGGGGCTCGGCGGGCTACACCTTC
TRBJ2-7	16	TRBV11-2	NA	NA	CASSLDGLRTSYEQYF	TGTGCCAGCAGCTTAGATGGGTTGCGGACCTCCTACGAGCAGTACTTC